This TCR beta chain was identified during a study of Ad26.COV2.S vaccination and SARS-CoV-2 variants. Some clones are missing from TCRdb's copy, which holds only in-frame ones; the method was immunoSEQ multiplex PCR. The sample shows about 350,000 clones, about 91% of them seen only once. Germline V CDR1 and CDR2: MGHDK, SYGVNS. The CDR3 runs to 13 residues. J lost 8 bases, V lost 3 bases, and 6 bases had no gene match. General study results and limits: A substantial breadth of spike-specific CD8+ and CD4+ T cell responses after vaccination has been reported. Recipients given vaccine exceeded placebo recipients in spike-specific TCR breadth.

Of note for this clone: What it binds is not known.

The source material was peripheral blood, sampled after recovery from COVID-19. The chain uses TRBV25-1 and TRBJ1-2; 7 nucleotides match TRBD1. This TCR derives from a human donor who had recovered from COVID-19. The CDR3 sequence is CASSDLTGLGYTF. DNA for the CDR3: TGTGCCAGCAGTGATTTGACAGGGTTAGGCTACACCTTC.